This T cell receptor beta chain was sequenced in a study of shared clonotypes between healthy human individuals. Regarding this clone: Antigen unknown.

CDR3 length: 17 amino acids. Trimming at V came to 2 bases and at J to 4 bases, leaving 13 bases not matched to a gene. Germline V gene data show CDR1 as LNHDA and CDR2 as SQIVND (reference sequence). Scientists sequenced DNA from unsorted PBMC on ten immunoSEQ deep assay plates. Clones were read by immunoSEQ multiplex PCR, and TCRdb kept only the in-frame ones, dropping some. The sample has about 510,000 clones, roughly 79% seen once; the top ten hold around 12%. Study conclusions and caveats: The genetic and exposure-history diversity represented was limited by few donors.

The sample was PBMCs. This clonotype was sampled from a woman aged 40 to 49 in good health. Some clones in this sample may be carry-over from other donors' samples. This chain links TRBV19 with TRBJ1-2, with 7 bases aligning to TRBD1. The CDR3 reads CASSISGSGTAAYGYTF. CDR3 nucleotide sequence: TGTGCCAGTAGTATAAGTGGTTCGGGGACAGCAGCCTATGGCTACACCTTC.